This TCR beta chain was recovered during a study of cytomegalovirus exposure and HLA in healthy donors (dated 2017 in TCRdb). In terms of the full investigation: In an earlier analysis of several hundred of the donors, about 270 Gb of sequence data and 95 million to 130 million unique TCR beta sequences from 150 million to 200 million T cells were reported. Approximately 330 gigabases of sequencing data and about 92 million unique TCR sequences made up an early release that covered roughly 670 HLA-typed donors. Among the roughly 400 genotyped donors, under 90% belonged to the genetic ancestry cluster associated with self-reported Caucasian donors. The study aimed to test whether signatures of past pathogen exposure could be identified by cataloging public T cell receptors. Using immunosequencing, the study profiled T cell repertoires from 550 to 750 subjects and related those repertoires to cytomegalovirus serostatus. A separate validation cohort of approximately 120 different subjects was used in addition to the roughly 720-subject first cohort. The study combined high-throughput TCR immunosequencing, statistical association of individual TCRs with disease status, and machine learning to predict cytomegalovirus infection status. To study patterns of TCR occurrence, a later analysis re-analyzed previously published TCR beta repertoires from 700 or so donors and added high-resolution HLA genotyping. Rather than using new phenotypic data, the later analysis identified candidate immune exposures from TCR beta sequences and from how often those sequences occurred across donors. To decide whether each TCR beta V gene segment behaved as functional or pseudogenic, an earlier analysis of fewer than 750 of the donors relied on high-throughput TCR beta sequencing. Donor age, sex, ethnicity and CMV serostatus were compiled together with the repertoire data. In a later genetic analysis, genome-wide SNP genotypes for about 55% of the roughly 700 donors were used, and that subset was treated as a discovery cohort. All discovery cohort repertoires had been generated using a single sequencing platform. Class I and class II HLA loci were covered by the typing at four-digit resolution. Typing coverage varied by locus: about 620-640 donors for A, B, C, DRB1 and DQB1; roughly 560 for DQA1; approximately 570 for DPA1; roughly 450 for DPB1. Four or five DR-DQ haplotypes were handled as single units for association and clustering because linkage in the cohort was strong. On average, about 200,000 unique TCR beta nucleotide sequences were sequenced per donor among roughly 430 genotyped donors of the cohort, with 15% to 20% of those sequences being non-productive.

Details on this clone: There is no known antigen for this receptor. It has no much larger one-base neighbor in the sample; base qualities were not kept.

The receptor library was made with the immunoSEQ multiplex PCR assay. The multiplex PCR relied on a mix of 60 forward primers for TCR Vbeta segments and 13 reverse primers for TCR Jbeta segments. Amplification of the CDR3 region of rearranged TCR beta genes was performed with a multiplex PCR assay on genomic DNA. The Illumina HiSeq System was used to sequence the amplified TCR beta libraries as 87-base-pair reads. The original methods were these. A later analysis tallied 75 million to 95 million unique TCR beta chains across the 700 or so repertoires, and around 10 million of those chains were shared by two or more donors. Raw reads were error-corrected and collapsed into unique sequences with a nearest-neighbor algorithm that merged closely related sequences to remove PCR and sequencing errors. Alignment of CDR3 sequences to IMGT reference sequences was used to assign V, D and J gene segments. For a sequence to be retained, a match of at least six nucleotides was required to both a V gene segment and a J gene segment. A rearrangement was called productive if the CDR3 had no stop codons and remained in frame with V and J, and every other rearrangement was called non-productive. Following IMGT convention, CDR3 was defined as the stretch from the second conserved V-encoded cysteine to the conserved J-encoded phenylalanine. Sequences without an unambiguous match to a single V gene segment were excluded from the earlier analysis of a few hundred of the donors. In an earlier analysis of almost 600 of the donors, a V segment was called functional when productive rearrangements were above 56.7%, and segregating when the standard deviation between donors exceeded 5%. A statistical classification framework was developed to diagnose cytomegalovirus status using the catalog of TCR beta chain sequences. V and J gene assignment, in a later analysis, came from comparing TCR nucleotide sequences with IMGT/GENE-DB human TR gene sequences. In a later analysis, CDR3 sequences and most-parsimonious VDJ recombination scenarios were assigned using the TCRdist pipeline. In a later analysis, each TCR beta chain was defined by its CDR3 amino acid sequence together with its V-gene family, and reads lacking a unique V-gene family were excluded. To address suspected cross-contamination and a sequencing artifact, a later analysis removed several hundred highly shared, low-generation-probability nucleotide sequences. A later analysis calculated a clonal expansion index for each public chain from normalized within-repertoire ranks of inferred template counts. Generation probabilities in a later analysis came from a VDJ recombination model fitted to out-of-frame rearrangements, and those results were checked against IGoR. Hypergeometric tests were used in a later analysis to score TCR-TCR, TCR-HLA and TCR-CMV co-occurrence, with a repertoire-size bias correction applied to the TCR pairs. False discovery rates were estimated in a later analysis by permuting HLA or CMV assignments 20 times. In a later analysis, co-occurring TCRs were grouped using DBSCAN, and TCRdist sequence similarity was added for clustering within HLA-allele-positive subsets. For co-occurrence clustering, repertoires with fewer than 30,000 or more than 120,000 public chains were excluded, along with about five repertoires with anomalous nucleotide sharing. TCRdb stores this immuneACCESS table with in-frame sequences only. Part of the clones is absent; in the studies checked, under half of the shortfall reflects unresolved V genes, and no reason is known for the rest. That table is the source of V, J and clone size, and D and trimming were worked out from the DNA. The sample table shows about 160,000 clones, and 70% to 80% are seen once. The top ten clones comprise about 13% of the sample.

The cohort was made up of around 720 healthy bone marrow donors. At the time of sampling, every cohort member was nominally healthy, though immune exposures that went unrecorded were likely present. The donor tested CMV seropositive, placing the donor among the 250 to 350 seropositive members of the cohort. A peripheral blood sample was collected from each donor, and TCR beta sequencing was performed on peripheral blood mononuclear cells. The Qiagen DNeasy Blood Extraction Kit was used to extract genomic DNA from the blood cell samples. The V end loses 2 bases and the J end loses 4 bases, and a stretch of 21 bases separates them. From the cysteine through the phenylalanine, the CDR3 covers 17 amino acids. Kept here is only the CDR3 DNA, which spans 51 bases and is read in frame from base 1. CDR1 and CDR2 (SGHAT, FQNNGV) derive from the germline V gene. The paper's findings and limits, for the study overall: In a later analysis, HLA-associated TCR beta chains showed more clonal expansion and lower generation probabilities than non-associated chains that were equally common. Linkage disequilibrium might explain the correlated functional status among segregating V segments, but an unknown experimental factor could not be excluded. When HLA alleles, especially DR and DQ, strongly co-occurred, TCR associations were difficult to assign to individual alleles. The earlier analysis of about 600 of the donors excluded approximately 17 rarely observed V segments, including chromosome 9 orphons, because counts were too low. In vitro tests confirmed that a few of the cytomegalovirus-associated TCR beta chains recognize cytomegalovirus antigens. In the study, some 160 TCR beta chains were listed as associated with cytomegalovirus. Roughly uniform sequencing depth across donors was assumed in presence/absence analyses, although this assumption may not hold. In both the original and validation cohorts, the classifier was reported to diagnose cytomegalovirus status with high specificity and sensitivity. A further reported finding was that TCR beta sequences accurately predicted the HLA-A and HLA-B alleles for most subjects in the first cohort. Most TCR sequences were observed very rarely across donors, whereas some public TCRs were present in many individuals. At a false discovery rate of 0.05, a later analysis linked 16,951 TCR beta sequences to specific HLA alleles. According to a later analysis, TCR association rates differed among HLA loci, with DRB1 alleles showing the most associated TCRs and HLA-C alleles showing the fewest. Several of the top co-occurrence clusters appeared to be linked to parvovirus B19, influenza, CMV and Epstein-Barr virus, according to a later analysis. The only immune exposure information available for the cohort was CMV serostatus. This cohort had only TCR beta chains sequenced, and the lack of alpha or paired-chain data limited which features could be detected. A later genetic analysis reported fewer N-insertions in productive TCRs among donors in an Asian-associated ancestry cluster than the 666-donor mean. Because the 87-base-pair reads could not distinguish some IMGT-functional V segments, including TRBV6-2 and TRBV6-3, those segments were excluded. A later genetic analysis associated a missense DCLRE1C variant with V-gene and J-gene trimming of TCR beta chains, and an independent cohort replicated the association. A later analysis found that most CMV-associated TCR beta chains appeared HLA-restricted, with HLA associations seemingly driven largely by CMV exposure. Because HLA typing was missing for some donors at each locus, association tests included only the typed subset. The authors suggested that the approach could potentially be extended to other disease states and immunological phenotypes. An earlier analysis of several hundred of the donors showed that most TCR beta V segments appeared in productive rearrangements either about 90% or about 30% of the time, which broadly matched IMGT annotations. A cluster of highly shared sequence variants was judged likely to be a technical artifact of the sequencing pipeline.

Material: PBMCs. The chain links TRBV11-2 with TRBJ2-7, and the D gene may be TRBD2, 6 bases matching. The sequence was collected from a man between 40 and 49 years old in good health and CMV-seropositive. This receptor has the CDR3 CASSLTTGSGVWYEQYF. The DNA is TGTGCCAGCAGCTTAACTACCGGGAGCGGCGTTTGGTACGAGCAGTACTTC.